This T cell receptor (beta chain) was identified during a study of response to subunit inactivated influenza vaccine. Whole-study results and caveats: Each seasonal influenza vaccination recruits few new T cells, the authors suggested.

CDR3 length: 15 amino acids. Trimming removed 4 bases at V and 0 bases at J, with 12 bases between. Germline values: CDR1 SGHRS, CDR2 YFSETQ. To note about this clonotype: Its antigen is unknown.

In TCRdb, the RT-PCR reads were re-called with MiXCR into one record per CDR3 protein. The sample holds 280,000 or so distinct CDR3 sequences, just over 20% seen once. The rearrangement links TRBV5-1 to TRBJ2-3; TRBD2 is a possible D gene (6 bases). Sequences were derived from PBMCs from blood, sampled less than 22 months after vaccination. This TCR came from a man aged 50 to 69 who received an inactivated influenza vaccine. The CDR3 sequence is CASSVERASTDTQYF. The DNA for the CDR3 is TGCGCCAGCAGCGTCGAGCGGGCTAGCACAGATACGCAGTATTTT.